This T cell receptor beta chain was identified during a study of blood T cell repertoires in COVID-19. The overall study: Sources were T cells, B-cell-depleted T cells, or PBMCs; the material itself was cDNA or gDNA.

Here immunoSEQ multiplex PCR was the method, and the copy in TCRdb shows in-frame clones only, minus some. The sample carries about 83,000 clones, more than 75% recorded once. Material for sequencing was peripheral blood. The TCR sequence derives from a woman of 80 years or more with active or convalescent COVID-19.

CDR3 residues: CASRGSGRGTDTQYF. In DNA, the CDR3 is TGTGCCAGCAGGGGGAGCGGAAGGGGCACAGATACGCAGTATTTT. The rearrangement links TRBV2 to TRBJ2-3, with a possible D match to TRBD2 (5 bases). The CDR3 length is 15 residues. With 6 bases removed from V and 1 base from J, the gap between germline ends came to 14 bases. Germline V gene sequence: CDR1 SNHLY, CDR2 FYNNEI.